There are a few counts of the clone carrying this T cell receptor beta chain. Its antigen is unknown. The data originate from a study of cytomegalovirus exposure and HLA in healthy donors. The V gene lost 6 bases and the J gene lost 9 bases, with 12 bases spanning the gap. Germline V gene sequence: CDR1 SQVTM, CDR2 ANQGSEA. The CDR3 length is 11 residues. PCR primers comprised 60 Vbeta and 13 Jbeta primers. Sequencing used immunoSEQ multiplex PCR; TCRdb keeps in-frame clones, though not all of them. The sample has around 88,000 clones, 60% to 85% seen once. Findings of the study overall: Earlier findings revealed that most TCR beta V segments proved productive either about 87% or about 30% of the time. The study carried out a later analysis of TCR beta sequences. It associated about 15,000 of them with specific HLA alleles at a false discovery rate of 0.05.

Sequencing was carried out using PBMCs. The chain couples TRBV29-1 to TRBJ2-1, with D possibly matching TRBD1 (6 bases). The TCR originated in a man aged 45 to 65 in good health and CMV-seropositive. The CDR3 is CSVETGSEQFF. The CDR3 region has the DNA TGCAGCGTAGAGACAGGTAGTGAGCAGTTCTTC.